Below are 7 T cell receptor beta chains sequenced from a single sample in a study of blood T cell repertoires in COVID-19. Using immunoSEQ multiplex PCR, the repertoire was profiled, and TCRdb retains in-frame clones only, with some absent. The data hold 65,000 to 75,000 clones, with 90% observed a single time. What was sequenced was peripheral blood. These TCRs come from a man aged 45 to 65 with acute or convalescent COVID-19.

The rearrangement joins TRBV18 to TRBJ2-1; 14 bases are shared with TRBD2. Germline CDR1 reads KGHSH; CDR2 reads LQKENI. This CDR3 contains 16 residues. Unmatched junction bases numbered 1, after V lost 0 bases and J lost 6 bases. The CDR3 sequence is CASSPPGLAGVNEQFF. As DNA, the CDR3 is TGTGCCAGCTCACCACCGGGACTAGCGGGAGTCAATGAGCAGTTCTTC.

This clone has just a few counts. The chain has TRBV3-1 (or the pseudogene TRBV3-2) and TRBJ2-1; D gene unclear. V was cut by 1 base and J by 6 bases, with 13 bases left in between. CDR3 size: 15 residues. Germline V gives CDR1 LGHDT, CDR2 YNNKEL (reference sequence). In DNA, the CDR3 is TGTGCCAGCAGCCAAGGAGATAGAAGCTTCAATGAGCAGTTCTTC. Translated, it gives CASSQGDRSFNEQFF.

This clone was detected once. This chain connects TRBV7-9 to TRBJ2-2; D perhaps matches TRBD1 (6 bases). V was shortened by 4 bases and J by 0 bases, with 12 bases between the two germline ends. The CDR3 loop spans 16 amino acids. The germline V gene encodes CDR1 SEHNR and CDR2 FQNEAQ (reference sequence). In nucleotides, the CDR3 is TGTGCCAGCAGCTCAATGACAGGAACGAACACCGGGGAGCTGTTTTTT. Translating it yields CASSSMTGTNTGELFF.

This chain links TRBV7-2 with TRBJ2-3; 7 bases line up with TRBD2. Trimming removed 2 bases from V and 1 base from J; junction bases left unmatched: 6. This CDR3 comprises 16 residues. In germline, CDR1 is SGHTA, CDR2 FQGNSA. The CDR3 protein is CASSLTFAGGTDTQYF. CDR3 nucleotides: TGTGCCAGCAGCTTAACGTTCGCGGGGGGCACAGATACGCAGTATTTT.

This clone was seen a few times. The gene calls are TRBV19 and TRBJ2-7, with 8 positions matching TRBD2. Trimming removed 2 bases from V and 2 bases from J; junction bases left unmatched: 5. CDR1 is LNHDA and CDR2 is SQIVND in the germline V gene (reference sequence). CDR3 length equals 15 residues. The CDR3 DNA follows: TGTGCCAGTAGTATATCCAGCGGGAGCCCCTACGAGCAGTACTTC. Its translation is CASSISSGSPYEQYF.

The chain combines TRBV6-2 or TRBV6-3 with TRBJ1-2; perhaps TRBD1 as D (5 bases). The V gene's germline CDR1 is MNHEY and CDR2 SVGEGT. CDR3 size: 13 residues. V was trimmed by 5 bases and J by 7 bases, leaving 14 bases between them. This chain's CDR3 is CASSQGQVGGYTF. For the CDR3, the DNA is TGTGCCAGCAGTCAGGGCCAAGTGGGTGGCTACACCTTC.

The chain uses TRBV29-1 and TRBJ2-5; the D gene is possibly TRBD1 (7 bases). Germline V gene data show CDR1 as SQVTM and CDR2 as ANQGSEA. V was pared by 6 bases and J by 3 bases, with 14 bases between. This CDR3 is built from 13 residues. The CDR3 sequence is CSVRGQMKETQYF. CDR3 bases: TGCAGCGTGCGGGGACAGATGAAAGAGACCCAGTACTTC.